This T cell receptor (beta chain) emerged from a study of beta chain features in type 1 diabetes. Broader study findings: Type 1 diabetes patients had fewer VDJ junction insertions and more deletions. Patients with Type 1 diabetes showed moderately but significantly shorter TCRB CDR3s in all four CD4+ subsets.

Unmatched junction bases numbered 6, after V lost 5 bases and J lost 7 bases. The CDR3 spans 14 residues. From germline, CDR1 is SGHKS and CDR2 YYEKEE (reference sequence). Every isolated RNA sample was fully reverse transcribed, so sequencing captured expressed TCRB transcripts. Sequencing used immunoSEQ multiplex PCR; TCRdb keeps in-frame clones, though not all of them. The sample shows a few hundred thousand clones, 9.6% of them seen only once. Notes on this clone: The antigen is not known.

The V gene is TRBV5-5, the J gene TRBJ1-5; 10 bases are shared with TRBD1. The sequencing sample was made of central memory CD4+ T cells from blood. The clonotype was recovered from a man aged 25 to 45 with type 1 diabetes. The CDR3 nucleotides read TGTGCCAGCAGACCCGGGACAGGGGCGCAGCCCCAGCATTTT. Encoded protein: CASRPGTGAQPQHF.